This entry lists 14 T cell receptor beta chains sequenced from one sample in a study of CD8 T cells in ankylosing spondylitis. Findings and caveats of the study: Made up of about eight highly homologous variants, a TCR beta motif appeared characteristic of ankylosing spondylitis blood.

Their recognized antigens are unknown. TCRdb used MiXCR to reprocess the 5' RACE reads, holding one entry per CDR3 protein. The repertoire includes more than 100,000 distinct CDR3 sequences, approximately 17% of them detected once, and approximately 30% sits in the top ten. Sequencing was done on a sample of blood, either unsorted or a sorted T cell fraction (not recorded which). The receptors were gathered from a male donor with ankylosing spondylitis.

The CDR3 bases are TGTGCCAGCAGCCTGGGGACTAGCGGGAGGGCCGGGCAAGAGACCCAGTACTTC. Protein product: CASSLGTSGRAGQETQYF. The chain employs TRBV5-5 and TRBJ2-5; 16 bases fit TRBD2. CDR3 length equals 18 residues. J was trimmed by 2 bases and V by 4 bases; bases with no gene match: 8. Looked up from germline, CDR1 is SGHKS and CDR2 is YYEKEE (reference sequence). The entire variable domain, with the rest obtained from reference TRBV5-5 and TRBJ2-5, is as follows: DAGVTQSPTHLIKTRGQQVTLRCSPISGHKSVSWYQQVLGQGPQFIFQYYEKEERGRGNFPDRFSARQFPNYSSELNVNALLLGDSALYLCASSLGTSGRAGQETQYFGPGTRLLVL.

V usage is TRBV11-2 and J usage is TRBJ2-5; 12 nucleotides line up with TRBD2. Germline V gene sequence: CDR1 SGHAT, CDR2 FQNNGV. This CDR3 is 17 amino acids long. With V trimmed by 5 bases and J by 0 bases, 7 bases remained unmatched. The CDR3 loop reads CASSRGLAGTYQETQYF. The CDR3, as DNA: TGTGCCAGCAGCCGAGGACTAGCGGGGACTTACCAAGAGACCCAGTACTTC.

This chain joins TRBV6-2 or TRBV6-3 and TRBJ2-1; the match to TRBD2 covers 10 bases. The CDR3 is 15 amino acids. J gave up 9 bases and V 6 bases, and 11 bases lay outside the gene matches. The germline gives CDR1 MNHEY, CDR2 SVGEGT. The CDR3 DNA sequence: TGTGCCAGCAGCTATACTAGCGGGATATACCTTGAGCAGTTCTTC. It translates to CASSYTSGIYLEQFF.

The sample holds many counts of this clonotype. The chain uses TRBV4-1 and TRBJ2-1; D tentatively fits TRBD1 or TRBD2 (6 bases each). The V and J ends lost 3 bases and 10 bases respectively, with 10 bases between them. The CDR3 consists of 12 residues. Looked up from germline, CDR1 is MGHRA and CDR2 is YSYEKL. The CDR3 coding sequence is TGCGCCAGCAGCCAGAGAGGGGGGGAGCAGTTCTTC. Translated, it gives CASSQRGGEQFF.

The J gene is TRBJ2-4, the V gene TRBV4-2, with 13 nucleotides matching TRBD2. CDR3 length: 16 amino acids. CDR1 and CDR2 (germline): LGHNA, YNFKEQ. With V trimmed by 3 bases and J by 5 bases, 4 bases remained unmatched. This CDR3 is CASSHPGLAGENIQYF. For the CDR3, the DNA is TGTGCCAGCAGCCACCCCGGACTAGCGGGAGAAAACATTCAGTACTTC.

The genes are TRBV5-1 and TRBJ2-2; 9 positions match TRBD2. Losses at the gene ends were 4 bases for V and 6 bases for J; bases not matched to a gene: 10. The CDR3 loop spans 16 amino acids. The V gene's germline CDR1 is SGHRS and CDR2 YFSETQ. The CDR3 reads CASSPRLADRSGELFF. CDR3 sequence (DNA): TGCGCCAGCAGCCCTCGACTAGCGGACCGGTCCGGGGAGCTGTTTTTT.

The chain is built from TRBV29-1 and TRBJ1-1, with D uncertain. The CDR3 runs 12 residues. V dropped 1 base and J dropped 0 bases, with 3 bases sitting between them. Germline V lookup: CDR1 SQVTM, CDR2 ANQGSEA. In nucleotides, the CDR3 is TGCAGCGTTGAAGGACTGAACACTGAAGCTTTCTTT. Translation gives CSVEGLNTEAFF.

The CDR3 coding sequence is TGCAGCGTTGTGGGACTTCCCAAGGAGACCCAGTACTTC. Translating it yields CSVVGLPKETQYF. The chain employs TRBV29-1 and TRBJ2-5; D is possibly TRBD2 (6 bases). The V gene's germline CDR1 is SQVTM and CDR2 ANQGSEA. The CDR3 is made up of 13 amino acids. V shed 4 bases and J shed 5 bases, with 14 bases lying between them.

J is TRBJ1-1 and V is TRBV7-9; 7 positions match TRBD1. The V and J ends lost 6 bases and 4 bases, in that order; junction bases with no gene match: 14. The CDR3 sequence is 16 residues long. Germline V lookup: CDR1 SEHNR, CDR2 FQNEAQ (reference sequence). The CDR3 loop is CASSPPGPGQTTEAFF. CDR3 DNA sequence: TGTGCCAGCAGTCCCCCGGGTCCGGGACAGACCACTGAAGCTTTCTTT.

The chain links TRBV7-8 to TRBJ2-7; tentative D call: TRBD2 (5 bases). The germline V and J ends were trimmed by 2 bases and 2 bases, with 10 bases remaining between them. The CDR3 spans 14 residues. CDR1 and CDR2 (germline): SGHVS, FQNEAQ. The CDR3 DNA is TGTGCCAGCAGCTTATCGGGGAACCCCTACGAGCAGTACTTC. It yields the protein CASSLSGNPYEQYF.

This clonotype showed up just a few times. The chain links TRBV6-5 to TRBJ1-1, with D maybe TRBD1 (6 bases). The V end was cut by 2 bases, the J end by 1 base, with 8 bases between. The CDR3 has 14 amino acids. Germline values: CDR1 MNHEY, CDR2 SVGAGI. In DNA, the CDR3 is TGTGCCAGCAGTTACCCGGGACAGAACACTGAAGCTTTCTTT. It translates to CASSYPGQNTEAFF.

The chain has TRBV9 and TRBJ2-7, with D perhaps matching TRBD1 (6 bases). V was cut by 4 bases and J by 5 bases, with 16 bases left in between. The CDR3 covers 14 residues. CDR1 SGDLS and CDR2 YYNGEE come from the germline V gene. The CDR3 spells CASSQSNRQDEQYF. DNA of the CDR3: TGTGCCAGCAGCCAATCCAACCGACAGGACGAGCAGTACTTC.

This clonotype has at least ten counts. The rearrangement links TRBV12-3 or TRBV12-4 to TRBJ2-1; a possible D gene is TRBD1 (6 bases). Trimming took 5 bases from V and 7 from J, leaving 12 bases between them. The CDR3 is 13 amino acids. This chain's CDR3 is CASSPNRDNEQFF. CDR3 nucleotides: TGTGCCAGCAGTCCAAACAGGGATAATGAGCAGTTCTTC.

The J gene is TRBJ2-5, the V gene TRBV9; 7 bases align to TRBD2. V shed 0 bases, J shed 2 bases, and the junction held 10 bases outside the gene matches. This CDR3 is 17 amino acids long. Germline lookup yields CDR1 SGDLS and CDR2 YYNGEE. CDR3 nucleotides: TGTGCCAGCAGCGTAGGACATCAGGCTAGCGGACAAGAGACCCAGTACTTC. Its translation is CASSVGHQASGQETQYF.